Below are 11 T cell receptor beta chains sequenced from a single sample in a study of spatial heterogeneity in lung cancer. TCRdb reprocessed the 5' RACE reads via MiXCR and lists one record per CDR3 protein. The sample holds about 6,900 distinct CDR3 sequences; around 3.7% are singletons and the top ten take around a quarter. Time point given: sample taken at primary tumor resection. Whole RNA came from tumor, nontumor lung or frozen PBMC and was sequenced without being sorted. The source material was normal lung tissue next to the tumor, sampled at surgery. The source is a female donor with early-stage non-small cell lung cancer.

This clonotype was observed many times. This beta chain represents an off-target read in a library built for alpha chains; its size is of limited meaning. The chain carries TRBV5-1 and TRBJ2-5, with 9 positions matching TRBD2. The CDR3 extends over 15 amino acids. Per the germline V gene, CDR1 is SGHRS and CDR2 is YFSETQ. V shed 4 bases and J 1 base; nucleotides not matched to a gene: 5. CDR3: CASSRIAGVQETQYF. For the CDR3, the DNA is TGCGCCAGCAGCAGGATAGCGGGGGTCCAAGAGACCCAGTACTTC.

Turning to this clonotype: Being one base from a much bigger clone, this may be a read error. This beta chain is an off-target read within a library intended for alpha chains, so its frequency means little. The genes are TRBV6-1 and TRBJ1-5; D is possibly TRBD1 (6 bases). The CDR3 has 15 residues. The germline gives CDR1 MNHNS, CDR2 SASEGT. V dropped 4 bases and J dropped 4 bases, with 14 bases sitting between them. CDR3 sequence (DNA): TGTGCCAGCAGTGGGCAGGGGTTTAGAAATCAGCCCCAGCATTTT. Protein: CASSGQGFRNQPQHF.

This clonotype has at least ten counts. This beta chain slipped into a library made for alpha chains as a stray read, so its size is not meaningful. The chain employs TRBV20-1 and TRBJ2-7; a possible D gene is TRBD1 (8 bases). The CDR3 runs to 15 residues. Trimming took off 5 bases at V and 6 bases at J, with 23 bases between the two ends. Looked up from germline, CDR1 is DFQATT and CDR2 is SNEGSKA (reference sequence). The DNA of the CDR3 is TGCAGTGCTGGCCCTCACAGGGGGACTACGGGCGAGCAGTACTTC. It is translated as CSAGPHRGTTGEQYF.

This clonotype was observed many times. This beta chain was picked up by a library intended for alpha chains and is off target, so its count carries little meaning. The chain carries TRBV24-1 and TRBJ2-3; D is tentatively TRBD1 or TRBD2 (5 bases each). V dropped 6 bases and J dropped 2 bases, with 14 bases sitting between them. There are 15 residues in the CDR3. Germline V CDR1 and CDR2: KGHDR, SFDVKD. This CDR3 reads CATSTSRGPTDTQYF. CDR3 in DNA: TGTGCCACCAGTACCTCGAGGGGTCCCACAGATACGCAGTATTTT.

This clonotype was observed many times. This beta chain slipped into a library made for alpha chains as a stray read, so its size is not meaningful. This CDR3 reads CATSEGGQGRDEQYF. The CDR3 coding sequence is TGTGCCACCAGTGAAGGGGGACAGGGGCGTGACGAGCAGTACTTC. The rearrangement joins TRBV24-1 to TRBJ2-7; 10 bases are a match to TRBD1. From germline, CDR1 is KGHDR and CDR2 SFDVKD. V was pared by 4 bases and J by 5 bases, with 7 bases of the junction left unmatched. The CDR3 sequence is 15 residues long.

This clonotype was counted ten times or more. Because the library targeted alpha chains, this beta chain is an off-target read whose size means little. CDR3 nucleotides: TGTGCCAGCAGTTTGTGGGTGAAAAGCTATGGGGGGGAGACCCAGTACTTC. It specifies CASSLWVKSYGGETQYF. This chain joins TRBV28 and TRBJ2-5, with D possibly being TRBD2 (6 bases). CDR1 and CDR2 from the germline V gene are MDHEN and SYDVKM. With 3 bases removed from V and 5 bases from J, the gap between germline ends came to 22 bases. This CDR3 is 17 amino acids long.

In its sample, this clonotype is medium-sized. This beta chain is an unintended read in a library built for alpha chains; its size means little. The gene calls are TRBV12-3 or TRBV12-4 and TRBJ1-4; D remains ambiguous. The CDR3 spans 12 residues. Deletions cut 3 bases from V and 8 bases from J, with 7 bases between. The CDR3 loop is CASSFGPEKLFF. CDR3 in DNA: TGTGCCAGCAGTTTCGGTCCCGAAAAACTGTTTTTT.

This clonotype was recorded many times. This beta chain is off target for a library built for alpha chains, so its abundance means little. The chain combines TRBV7-2 with TRBJ1-4; D perhaps matches TRBD1 (6 bases). The CDR3 has 15 amino acids. CDR1 and CDR2 (germline): SGHTA, FQGNSA. Between the trimmed V and J ends, which lost 2 bases and 8 bases, there was a span of 15 bases. CDR3 residues: CASSLLRRGGEKLFF. The CDR3 DNA is TGTGCCAGCAGCTTATTAAGGAGGGGGGGAGAAAAACTGTTTTTT.

Ten or more counts support this clonotype. In a library made to pick up alpha chains, this beta chain is a stray read with a size that means little. The chain couples TRBV5-1 to TRBJ1-1; no firm D call. The CDR3 has 13 amino acids. V gave up 4 bases and J gave up 11 bases, with 18 bases separating them. Germline V gene data show CDR1 as SGHRS and CDR2 as YFSETQ. The CDR3 bases are TGCGCCAGCAGCCACGAGGGAGGCCCCATGGCTTTCTTT. Its protein is CASSHEGGPMAFF.

By share of the sample, this clonotype is medium-sized. This beta chain is a stray sequence in a library constructed for alpha chains; its clone size is not meaningful. The V call is TRBV2, the J call TRBJ1-2; tentative D call: TRBD1 (6 bases). Germline V gives CDR1 SNHLY, CDR2 FYNNEI. Trimming cost V 1 base and J 4 bases, with 10 bases left between them. This CDR3 has 14 residues. This CDR3 is CASSEVGASYGYTF. The CDR3 coding sequence is TGTGCCAGCAGTGAAGTGGGGGCTAGCTATGGCTACACCTTC. The full variable domain, completed using reference TRBV2 and TRBJ1-2, is EPEVTQTPSHQVTQMGQEVILRCVPISNHLYFYWYRQILGQKVEFLVSFYNNEISEKSEIFDDQFSVERPDGSNFTLKIRSTKLEDSAMYFCASSEVGASYGYTFGSGTRLTVV.

This clonotype was seen at least ten times. This beta chain appears as a stray read in a library generated for alpha chains; its size is not informative. This chain joins TRBV2 and TRBJ1-5, with 7 bases fitting TRBD1. The CDR3 spans 13 residues. With 6 bases clipped from V and 4 bases from J, the junction kept 3 bases outside the gene matches. Germline CDR1 and CDR2: SNHLY and FYNNEI. The CDR3: CASRQGQNQPQHF. The CDR3, as DNA: TGTGCCAGCAGACAGGGGCAGAATCAGCCCCAGCATTTT.